The rows below give T cell receptor beta chains drawn from one sample of a study of response to subunit inactivated influenza vaccine. TCRdb reanalysed the RT-PCR reads using MiXCR and keeps one entry per CDR3 protein. Of about 570,000 distinct CDR3 sequences listed, around 11% are singletons. The sample was also reused in another study, on T cells expressing NK-cell markers.

The sequencing here drew on PBMCs from blood, taken on the day of vaccination. Every receptor here comes from a man aged 50 to 60 who received an inactivated influenza vaccine. Both conserved end residues are part of each CDR3.

V	J	CDR3
TRBV12-3/TRBV12-4	TRBJ2-1	CASSPSSGGYNEQFF
TRBV5-5	TRBJ2-3	CASSLVLWDRGLPDTQYF
TRBV5-1	TRBJ1-2	CASSSGSGGGGYTF
TRBV7-9	TRBJ2-7	CASRKGAGRPYEQYF
TRBV3-1	TRBJ2-5	CASSQRAQYQETQYF
TRBV6-5	TRBJ2-7	CASSSYLGRPYEQYF
TRBV4-1	TRBJ2-7	CASSLIMTSGGPSSYEQYF
TRBV24-1	TRBJ2-2	CATSDYGVSNTGELFF
TRBV7-9	TRBJ2-7	CASSLALAGEQYF
TRBV6-1	TRBJ2-2	CASRPLGVGGDVAELFF
TRBV6-5	TRBJ2-7	CASSYDRGSYEQYF
TRBV7-3	TRBJ1-1	CASSKTGVNTEAFF
TRBV27	TRBJ1-2	CASRTIAGGYTF
TRBV2	TRBJ1-1	CASAEVGGANTEAFF
TRBV14	TRBJ2-1	CASSDTGQGVDEQFF
TRBV7-9	TRBJ1-4	CASSATRGEEIEKLFF
TRBV5-6	TRBJ2-1	CASSLARGLADNEQFF
TRBV18	TRBJ2-5	CASSPPTGSEETQYF
TRBV7-7	TRBJ2-5	CASSFYPGTGELETQYF
TRBV5-1	TRBJ1-2	CASSLRQGGGGYTF
TRBV5-1	TRBJ2-5	CASSGGGQETQYF
TRBV29-1	TRBJ1-2	CSVLGGYSRTVDGYTF
TRBV20-1	TRBJ1-1	CSARELGQGNAEAFF
TRBV5-6	TRBJ2-1	CASSQGRVVSNEQFF
TRBV24-1	TRBJ2-7	CATSAGTHAYEQYF
TRBV5-1	TRBJ2-1	CASSQGTASSYNEQFF
TRBV28	TRBJ2-1	CASSKGQGAYNEQFF
TRBV25-1	TRBJ1-1	CASREVEAFF
TRBV5-1	TRBJ2-2	CASSLLGEAGELFF
TRBV27	TRBJ2-3	CASSLSGPSRMAQYF
TRBV19	TRBJ1-1	CASSIKQGSAFF
TRBV12-3/TRBV12-4	TRBJ2-7	CASSLTPLAGSYEQYF
TRBV5-1	TRBJ2-3	CASGGDQYTDTQYF
TRBV29-1	TRBJ2-7	CSVDYRDRGNEQYF
TRBV2	TRBJ2-5	CASRDRSATQYF
TRBV6-5	TRBJ2-7	CASSYGGQGSYEQYF
TRBV19	TRBJ2-2	CASSTGLAGPYTGELFF
TRBV10-3	TRBJ2-5	CAISGNFQETQYF
TRBV7-2	TRBJ2-7	CASSYTGTSYEQYF
TRBV14	TRBJ1-3	CASSQDVVGSGNTIYF